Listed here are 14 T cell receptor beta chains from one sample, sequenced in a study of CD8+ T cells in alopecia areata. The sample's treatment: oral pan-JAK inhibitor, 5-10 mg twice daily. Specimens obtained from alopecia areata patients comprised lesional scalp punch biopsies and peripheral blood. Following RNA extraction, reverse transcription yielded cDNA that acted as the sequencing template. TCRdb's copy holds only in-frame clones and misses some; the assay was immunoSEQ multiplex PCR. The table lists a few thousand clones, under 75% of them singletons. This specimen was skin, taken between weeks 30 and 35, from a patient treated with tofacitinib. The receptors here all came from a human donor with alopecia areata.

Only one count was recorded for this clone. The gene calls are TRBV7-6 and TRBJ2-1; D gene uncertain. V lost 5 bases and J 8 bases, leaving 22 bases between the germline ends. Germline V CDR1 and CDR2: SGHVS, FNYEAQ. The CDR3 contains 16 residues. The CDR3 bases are TGTGCCAGCAGCCTGCTCGGGCTAGTGGGGTCCTATGAGCAGTTCTTC. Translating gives CASSLLGLVGSYEQFF.

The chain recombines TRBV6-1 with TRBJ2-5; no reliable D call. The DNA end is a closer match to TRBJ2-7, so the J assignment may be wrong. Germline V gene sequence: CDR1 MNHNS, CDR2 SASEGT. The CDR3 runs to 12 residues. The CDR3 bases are TGTGCCAGCAGCCCGAGCAACTACGAGCAGTACTTC. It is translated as CASSPSNYEQYF.

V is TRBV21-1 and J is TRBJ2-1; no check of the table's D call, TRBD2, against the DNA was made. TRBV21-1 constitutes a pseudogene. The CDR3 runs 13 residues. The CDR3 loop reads CASIPPGDLKQFF. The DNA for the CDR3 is TGTGCCAGCATCCCCCCGGGAGACTTGAAGCAGTTCTTC.

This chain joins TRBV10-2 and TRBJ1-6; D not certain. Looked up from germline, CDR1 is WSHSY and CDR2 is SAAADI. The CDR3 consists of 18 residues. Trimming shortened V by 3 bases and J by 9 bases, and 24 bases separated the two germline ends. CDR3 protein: CASSDLRGRLDSGSPLHF. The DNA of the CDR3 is TGCGCCAGCAGTGATTTGCGAGGCCGACTCGACTCTGGTTCACCCCTCCACTTT.

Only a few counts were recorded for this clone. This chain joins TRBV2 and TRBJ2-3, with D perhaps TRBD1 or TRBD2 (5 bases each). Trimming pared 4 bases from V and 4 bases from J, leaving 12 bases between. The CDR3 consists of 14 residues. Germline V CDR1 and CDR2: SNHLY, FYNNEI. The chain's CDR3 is CASSVSGPPDTQYF. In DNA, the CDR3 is TGTGCCAGCAGTGTGTCGGGGCCCCCAGATACGCAGTATTTT.

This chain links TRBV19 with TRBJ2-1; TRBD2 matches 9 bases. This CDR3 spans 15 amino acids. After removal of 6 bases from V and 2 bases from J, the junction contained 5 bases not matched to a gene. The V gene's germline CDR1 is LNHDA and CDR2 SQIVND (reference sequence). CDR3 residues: CASRVSGSAYNEQFF. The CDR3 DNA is TGTGCCAGTAGGGTTAGCGGGAGCGCCTACAATGAGCAGTTCTTC. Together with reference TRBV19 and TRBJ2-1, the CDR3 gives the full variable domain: DGGITQSPKYLFRKEGQNVTLSCEQNLNHDAMYWYRQDPGQGLRLIYYSQIVNDFQKGDIAEGYSVSREKKESFPLTVTSAQKNPTAFYLCASRVSGSAYNEQFFGPGTRLTVL.

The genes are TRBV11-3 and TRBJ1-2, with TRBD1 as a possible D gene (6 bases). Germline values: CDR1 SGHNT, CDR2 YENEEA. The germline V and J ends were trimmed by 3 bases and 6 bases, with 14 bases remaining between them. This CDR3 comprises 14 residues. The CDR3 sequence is CASSFDQGRNGYTF. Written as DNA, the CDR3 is TGTGCCAGCAGCTTTGATCAGGGGAGGAATGGCTACACCTTC.

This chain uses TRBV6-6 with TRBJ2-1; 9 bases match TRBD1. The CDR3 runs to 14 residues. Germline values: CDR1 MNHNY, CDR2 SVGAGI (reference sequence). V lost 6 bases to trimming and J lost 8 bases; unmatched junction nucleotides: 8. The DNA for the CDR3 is TGTGCCAGCAGCAACAGGGGGCTGAGTGATGAGCAGTTCTTC. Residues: CASSNRGLSDEQFF.

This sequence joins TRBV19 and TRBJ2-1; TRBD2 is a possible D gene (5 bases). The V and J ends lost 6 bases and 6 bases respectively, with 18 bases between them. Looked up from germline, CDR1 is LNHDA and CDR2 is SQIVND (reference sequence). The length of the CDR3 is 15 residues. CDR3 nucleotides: TGTGCCAGTAGGTCTCCCCGGGATTCATCCAATGAGCAGTTCTTC. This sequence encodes CASRSPRDSSNEQFF.

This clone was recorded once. The CDR3 region has the DNA TGTGCCAGCCGACACGGAGGGTACGACTATGGCTACACCTTC. Translation gives CASRHGGYDYGYTF. The V call is TRBV7-9, the J call TRBJ1-2; D not certain. CDR1 is SEHNR and CDR2 is FQNEAQ in the germline V gene (reference sequence). The germline V and J ends were trimmed by 8 bases and 3 bases, with 16 bases remaining between them. The CDR3 extends over 14 amino acids.

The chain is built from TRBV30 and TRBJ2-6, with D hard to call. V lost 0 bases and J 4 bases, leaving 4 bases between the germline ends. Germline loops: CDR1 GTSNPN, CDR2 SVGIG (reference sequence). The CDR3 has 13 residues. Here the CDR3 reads CAWSVQGANVLTF. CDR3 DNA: TGTGCCTGGAGTGTACAGGGGGCCAACGTCCTGACTTTC. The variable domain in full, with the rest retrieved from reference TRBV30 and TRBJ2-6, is SQTIHQWPATLVQPVGSPLSLECTVEGTSNPNLYWYRQAAGRGLQLLFYSVGIGQISSEVPQNLSASRPQDRQFILSSKKLLLSDSGFYLCAWSVQGANVLTFGAGSRLTVL.

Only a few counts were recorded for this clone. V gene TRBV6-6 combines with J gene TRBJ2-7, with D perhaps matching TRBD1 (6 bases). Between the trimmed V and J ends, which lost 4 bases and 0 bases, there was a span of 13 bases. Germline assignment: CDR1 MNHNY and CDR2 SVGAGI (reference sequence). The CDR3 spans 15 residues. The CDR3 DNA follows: TGTGCCAGCAGTTTCTGGGGGACACCCTCCTACGAGCAGTACTTC. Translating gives CASSFWGTPSYEQYF.

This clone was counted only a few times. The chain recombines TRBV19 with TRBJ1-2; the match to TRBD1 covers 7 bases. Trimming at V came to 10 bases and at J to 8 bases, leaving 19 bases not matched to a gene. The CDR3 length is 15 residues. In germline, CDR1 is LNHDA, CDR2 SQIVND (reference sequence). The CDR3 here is CATFTGQKASLGYTF. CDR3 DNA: TGTGCCACTTTTACGGGACAGAAGGCTTCTCTAGGCTACACCTTC.

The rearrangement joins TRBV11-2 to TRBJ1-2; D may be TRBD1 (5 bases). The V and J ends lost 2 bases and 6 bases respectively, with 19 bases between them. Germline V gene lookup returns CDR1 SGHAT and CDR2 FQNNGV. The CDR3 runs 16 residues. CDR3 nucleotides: TGTGCCAGCAGCTTATCCCCCCGGGGCAGAAAGGATGGCTACACCTTC. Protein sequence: CASSLSPRGRKDGYTF.